A single sample is the source of the 22 T cell receptor beta chains below, sequenced in a study of T-cell memory formation after mild COVID-19. TCRdb processed the 5' RACE reads anew with MiXCR; each CDR3 protein has one entry. The sample has almost 350,000 distinct CDR3 sequences, 20% to 25% seen once. Sequenced sample: PBMCs or a T cell subset sorted from them (not recorded which). These receptors all come from a man younger than 35 who had mild COVID-19 (a few samples of this study predate the infection). Cell type and time point are not known.

This clonotype occurred a few times. The V call is TRBV10-3, the J call TRBJ2-2; D is perhaps TRBD1 or TRBD2 (7 bases each). V lost 4 bases and J lost 0, with 15 bases in between. Germline V gene data show CDR1 as ENHRY and CDR2 as SYGVKD. The length of the CDR3 is 17 residues. CDR3 nucleotides: TGTGCCATCAGTGCCGGGGGAGGGGGCGCGAACACCGGGGAGCTGTTTTTT. Translated: CAISAGGGGANTGELFF.

The V and J genes are TRBV4-3 and TRBJ1-1; D uncertain. Trimming cost V 0 bases and J 1 base, with 15 bases left between them. The CDR3 runs 17 residues. Germline V gene sequence: CDR1 LGHNA, CDR2 YSLEER. The CDR3 bases are TGCGCCAGCAGCCAAGAAGGGCGAGGGCTCTCGAACACTGAAGCTTTCTTT. It translates to CASSQEGRGLSNTEAFF.

The gene calls are TRBV15 and TRBJ2-3; TRBD2 is a possible D gene (7 bases). V lost 3 bases and J 6 bases, leaving 16 bases between the germline ends. The germline V gene encodes CDR1 LNHNV and CDR2 YYDKDF (reference sequence). The CDR3 is 15 amino acids. The CDR3 bases are TGTGCCACCAGCAGCTCGCCGGGGGGCCTGGATACGCAGTATTTT. It translates to CATSSSPGGLDTQYF.

This clonotype was picked up many times. The chain joins TRBV7-2 to TRBJ2-4, with D unresolved. Trimming shortened V by 4 bases and J by 9 bases, and 13 bases separated the two germline ends. The CDR3 spans 13 residues. Germline values: CDR1 SGHTA, CDR2 FQGNSA. CDR3 bases: TGTGCCAGCAGCTCAGCGAAGTCGGGCATTCAGTACTTC. Translating gives CASSSAKSGIQYF.

This clonotype has only a few counts. This chain links TRBV7-9 with TRBJ1-1; 7 bases align to TRBD1. CDR1 and CDR2 from the germline V gene are SEHNR and FQNEAQ (reference sequence). Trimming cost V 3 bases and J 0 bases; bases outside gene matches: 4. The CDR3 loop spans 15 amino acids. The CDR3 is CASSFRDSMNTEAFF. The CDR3, as DNA: TGTGCCAGCAGCTTCCGGGACAGCATGAACACTGAAGCTTTCTTT.

The J gene is TRBJ1-6, the V gene TRBV7-2, with a tentative D call TRBD1 (6 bases). The CDR3 loop spans 14 amino acids. Trimming cost V 5 bases and J 10 bases, with 15 bases left between them. The germline gives CDR1 SGHTA, CDR2 FQGNSA. DNA of the CDR3: TGTGCCAGCAGCCTTGAGGGGGTCCGATCACCCCTCCACTTT. Amino acid sequence: CASSLEGVRSPLHF.

This clonotype was counted only a few times. The rearrangement joins TRBV25-1 to TRBJ2-3; D perhaps matches TRBD2 (5 bases). The V end lost 2 bases, the J end lost 6 bases, and 12 bases lay between the germline ends. This CDR3 is 14 amino acids long. Germline CDR1 is MGHDK and CDR2 is SYGVNS. The CDR3 DNA is TGTGCCAGCAGTGAAAGCGGTCCGGGGGATACGCAGTATTTT. This sequence encodes CASSESGPGDTQYF.

This clonotype was seen a handful of times. V is TRBV12-3 or TRBV12-4 and J is TRBJ2-2; 7 nucleotides line up with TRBD1. The CDR3 is made up of 14 amino acids. Trimming removed 8 bases from V and 2 bases from J; junction bases left unmatched: 5. CDR3 DNA sequence: TGTGCCAGCCCGGGACAGATTAACACCGGGGAGCTGTTTTTT. Its protein is CASPGQINTGELFF.

The chain joins TRBV6-5 to TRBJ1-6; D possibly corresponds to TRBD1 (5 bases). V lost 4 bases and J lost 8, with 15 bases in between. Germline assignment: CDR1 MNHEY and CDR2 SVGAGI. CDR3 length: 15 residues. CDR3 amino acids: CASSSKGTDYSPLHF. The CDR3 coding sequence is TGTGCCAGCAGTTCCAAGGGGACGGATTATTCACCCCTCCACTTT.

CDR3 coding DNA: TGTGCCAGCACCCGGGACAGAAAAAACATTCAGTACTTC. Residues: CASTRDRKNIQYF. The rearrangement joins TRBV7-2 to TRBJ2-4; TRBD1 agrees at 7 bases. The V gene end was trimmed by 7 bases and the J gene end by 4 bases; junction bases not matched to a gene: 4. The V gene's germline CDR1 is SGHTA and CDR2 FQGNSA. The length of the CDR3 is 13 residues.

Only a few counts were recorded for this clonotype. The chain combines TRBV12-3 or TRBV12-4 with TRBJ1-2, with 7 bases identical to TRBD1. This CDR3 comprises 14 residues. V dropped 7 bases and J dropped 4; count of bases not matched to a gene: 9. Here the CDR3 reads CASTPRAGGYGYTF. CDR3 nucleotides: TGTGCCAGCACCCCCCGGGCAGGGGGCTATGGCTACACCTTC.

In nucleotides, the CDR3 is TGTGCCTGGGGGGCGGCCAGACATAACATTCAGTACTTC. This codes for CAWGAARHNIQYF. The J gene is TRBJ2-4, the V gene TRBV30; TRBD1 might be the D (5 bases). Per the germline V gene, CDR1 is GTSNPN and CDR2 is SVGIG (reference sequence). Trimming took 5 bases from V and 7 from J, leaving 15 bases between them. The CDR3 loop spans 13 amino acids.

The rearrangement uses TRBV4-1 and TRBJ2-5; D uncertain. Germline V CDR1 and CDR2: MGHRA, YSYEKL. The CDR3 sequence is 15 residues long. V shed 0 bases and J shed 5 bases, with 13 bases lying between them. The CDR3: CASSQDMNSWETQYF. In nucleotides, the CDR3 is TGCGCCAGCAGCCAAGATATGAATTCTTGGGAGACCCAGTACTTC.

There are a few counts of this clonotype. In DNA, the CDR3 is TGTGCCAGCAGCCAAGGGGGGTTGGACAATCAGCCCCAGCATTTT. Encoded protein: CASSQGGLDNQPQHF. V usage is TRBV28 and J usage is TRBJ1-5; D may be TRBD1 (6 bases). The CDR3 is made up of 15 amino acids. Trimming removed 6 bases at V and 3 bases at J, with 15 bases between. Germline V lookup: CDR1 MDHEN, CDR2 SYDVKM.

The chain carries TRBV20-1 and TRBJ2-5, with TRBD2 identical over 9 bases. The CDR3 has 16 residues. Germline V lookup: CDR1 DFQATT, CDR2 SNEGSKA (reference sequence). With V trimmed by 1 base and J by 4 bases, 10 bases remained unmatched. As DNA, the CDR3 is TGCAGTGCTAGAGGCGGTAGCGGGGGCTATAGAGAGACCCAGTACTTC. Encoded protein: CSARGGSGGYRETQYF.

V usage is TRBV3-1 and J usage is TRBJ1-2, with 9 bases aligning to TRBD1. This CDR3 is 14 amino acids long. In germline, CDR1 is LGHDT, CDR2 YNNKEL (reference sequence). V dropped 0 bases and J dropped 8; count of bases not matched to a gene: 4. The CDR3 reads CASSQEGQGRGYTF. CDR3 DNA: TGTGCCAGCAGCCAAGAGGGACAGGGACGAGGCTACACCTTC.

This chain uses TRBV20-1 with TRBJ2-7, with 7 bases that match TRBD2. CDR1 is DFQATT and CDR2 is SNEGSKA in the germline V gene (reference sequence). Trimming at V came to 6 bases and at J to 3 bases, leaving 2 bases not matched to a gene. The CDR3 is 11 amino acids. The CDR3 is CSAERGYEQYF. The CDR3 DNA reads as TGCAGTGCCGAGCGGGGCTACGAGCAGTACTTC.

This clonotype showed up just a few times. The rearrangement links TRBV18 to TRBJ1-5; D may be TRBD1 (5 bases). Germline values: CDR1 KGHSH, CDR2 LQKENI. Deletions cut 3 bases from V and 4 bases from J, with 10 bases between. The CDR3 runs 14 residues. The CDR3 is CASSPLGGNQPQHF. CDR3 DNA sequence: TGTGCCAGCTCACCCCTGGGGGGGAATCAGCCCCAGCATTTT.

V is TRBV3-1 and J is TRBJ2-5, with TRBD2 matching 9 bases. The CDR3 is 15 amino acids. Germline assignment: CDR1 LGHDT and CDR2 YNNKEL (reference sequence). Trimming at V came to 6 bases and at J to 4 bases, leaving 9 bases not matched to a gene. CDR3 sequence reads: CASREGGGAVETQYF. The CDR3 DNA is TGTGCCAGCAGGGAAGGCGGGGGGGCGGTAGAGACCCAGTACTTC.

This sequence joins TRBV7-2 and TRBJ2-7; TRBD1 matches at 7 bases. This CDR3 has 15 amino acids. CDR1 and CDR2 from the germline V gene are SGHTA and FQGNSA. With V trimmed by 6 bases and J by 2 bases, 10 bases remained unmatched. The DNA of the CDR3 is TGTGCCAGCAGACGTGAGAGGGGGCTCACCTACGAGCAGTACTTC. It specifies CASRRERGLTYEQYF.

V usage is TRBV5-5 and J usage is TRBJ2-7; D gene ambiguous. This CDR3 contains 12 residues. The germline gives CDR1 SGHKS, CDR2 YYEKEE (reference sequence). Trimming removed 2 bases from V and 5 bases from J, with 8 bases in between. The CDR3: CASSFDRDEQYV. The DNA of the CDR3 is TGTGCCAGCAGCTTCGACCGGGACGAGCAGTACGTC.

In this sample, this clonotype turned up a few times. The chain carries TRBV20-1 and TRBJ2-3; either TRBD1 or TRBD2 may fit D (5 bases each). Germline V lookup: CDR1 DFQATT, CDR2 SNEGSKA (reference sequence). V lost 1 base and J lost 14, with 13 bases in between. The CDR3 totals 11 residues. CDR3 in amino acids: CSARGSARGYF. The CDR3, as DNA: TGCAGTGCTAGAGGGTCCGCGAGGGGGTATTTT.